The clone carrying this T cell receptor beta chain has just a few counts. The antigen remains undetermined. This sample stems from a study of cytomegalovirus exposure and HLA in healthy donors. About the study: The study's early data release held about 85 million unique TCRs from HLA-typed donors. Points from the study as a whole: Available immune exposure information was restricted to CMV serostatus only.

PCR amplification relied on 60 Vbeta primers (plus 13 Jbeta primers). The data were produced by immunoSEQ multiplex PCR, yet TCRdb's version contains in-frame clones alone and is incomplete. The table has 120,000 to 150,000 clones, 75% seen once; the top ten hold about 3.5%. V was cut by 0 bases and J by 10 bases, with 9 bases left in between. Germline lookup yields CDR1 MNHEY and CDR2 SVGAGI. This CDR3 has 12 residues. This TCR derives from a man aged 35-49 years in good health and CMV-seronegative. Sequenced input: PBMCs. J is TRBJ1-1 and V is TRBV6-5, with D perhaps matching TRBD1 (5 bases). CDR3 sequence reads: CASSYSQGRAFF. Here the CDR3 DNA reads TGTGCCAGCAGTTACTCGCAGGGTCGAGCTTTCTTT.